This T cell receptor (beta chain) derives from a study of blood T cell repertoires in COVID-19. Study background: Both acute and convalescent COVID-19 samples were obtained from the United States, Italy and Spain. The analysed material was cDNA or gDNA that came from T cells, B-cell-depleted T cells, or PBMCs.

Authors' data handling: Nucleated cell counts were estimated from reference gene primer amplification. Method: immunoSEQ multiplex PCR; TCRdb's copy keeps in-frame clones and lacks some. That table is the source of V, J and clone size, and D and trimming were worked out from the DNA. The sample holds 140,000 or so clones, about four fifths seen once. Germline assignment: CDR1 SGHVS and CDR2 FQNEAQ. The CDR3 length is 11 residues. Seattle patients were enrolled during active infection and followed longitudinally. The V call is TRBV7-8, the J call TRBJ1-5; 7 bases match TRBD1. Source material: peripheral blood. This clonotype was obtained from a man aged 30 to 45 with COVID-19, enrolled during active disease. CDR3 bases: TGTGCTACAGGGGCCGGGCAGCCCCAGCATTTT. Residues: CATGAGQPQHF.